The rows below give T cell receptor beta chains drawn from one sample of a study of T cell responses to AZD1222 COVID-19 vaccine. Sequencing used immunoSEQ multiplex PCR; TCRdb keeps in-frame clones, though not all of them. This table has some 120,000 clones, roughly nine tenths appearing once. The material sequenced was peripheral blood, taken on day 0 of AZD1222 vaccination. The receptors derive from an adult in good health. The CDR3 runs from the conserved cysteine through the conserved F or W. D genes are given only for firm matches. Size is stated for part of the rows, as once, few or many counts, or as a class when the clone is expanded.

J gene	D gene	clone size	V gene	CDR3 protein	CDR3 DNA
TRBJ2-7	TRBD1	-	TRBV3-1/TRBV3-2	CASSQGQGPYEQYF	TGTGCCAGCAGCCAAGGACAGGGACCCTACGAGCAGTACTTC
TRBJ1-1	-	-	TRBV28	CASIWVGGRTEAFF	TGTGCCAGCATCTGGGTGGGGGGTCGAACTGAAGCTTTCTTT
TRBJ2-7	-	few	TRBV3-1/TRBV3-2	CASSYDYEQYF	TGTGCCAGCAGCTACGACTACGAGCAGTACTTC
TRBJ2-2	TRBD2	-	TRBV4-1	CASSQGRGGAGELFF	TGCGCCAGCAGCCAAGGCCGGGGAGGGGCCGGGGAGCTGTTTTTT
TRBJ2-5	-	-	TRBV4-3	CASSQGLVLGQETQYF	TGCGCCAGCAGCCAAGGTTTGGTTTTAGGCCAAGAGACCCAGTACTTC
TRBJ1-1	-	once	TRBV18	CASSPKPQDIREAFF	TGTGCCAGCTCACCTAAGCCTCAGGACATCCGTGAGGCTTTCTTT
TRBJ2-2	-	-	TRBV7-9	CASSLRNTGELFF	TGTGCCAGCAGCTTAAGAAATACCGGGGAGCTGTTTTTT
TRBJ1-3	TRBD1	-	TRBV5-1	CASSLVGTGVGNTIYF	TGCGCCAGCAGCTTGGTGGGGACAGGGGTCGGAAACACCATATATTTT
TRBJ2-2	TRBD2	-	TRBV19	CASSTSGRISGELFF	TGTGCCAGCAGTACTAGCGGGAGAATCTCCGGGGAGCTGTTTTTT
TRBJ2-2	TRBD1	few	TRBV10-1	CASKKDRVVTSNTGELFF	TGCGCCAGCAAGAAGGACAGGGTTGTGACTTCGAACACCGGGGAGCTGTTTTTT
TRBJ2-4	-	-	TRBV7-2	CASSPHQGGVAKNIQYF	TGTGCCAGCAGCCCGCATCAGGGGGGGGTAGCCAAAAACATTCAGTACTTC
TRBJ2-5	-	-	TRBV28	CASSFDRQGETQYF	TGTGCCAGCAGTTTTGATCGGCAGGGCGAGACCCAGTACTTC
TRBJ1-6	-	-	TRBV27	CASSSGRGRDSPLHF	TGTGCCAGCAGTTCCGGGCGGGGACGTGATTCACCCCTCCACTTT
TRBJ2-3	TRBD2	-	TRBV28	CASSLRGTSGRDTQYF	TGTGCCAGCAGTTTAAGGGGGACTAGCGGGAGAGATACGCAGTATTTT
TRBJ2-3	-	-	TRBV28	CASDRSDTDTQYF	TGTGCCAGCGACAGGAGCGATACAGATACGCAGTATTTT
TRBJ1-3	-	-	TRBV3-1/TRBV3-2	CASSQVDGNTIYF	TGTGCCAGCAGCCAAGTAGATGGAAACACCATATATTTT
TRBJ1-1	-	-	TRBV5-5	CASSLDPDSGTEAFF	TGTGCCAGCAGCTTGGACCCCGACTCGGGCACTGAAGCTTTCTTT
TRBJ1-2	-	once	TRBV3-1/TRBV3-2	CASSQGVGRAPAYGYTF	TGTGCCAGCAGCCAAGGGGTAGGACGGGCCCCGGCCTATGGCTACACCTTC
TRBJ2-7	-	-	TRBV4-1	CASSQVIDYEQYF	TGCGCCAGCAGCCAAGTAATAGACTACGAGCAGTACTTC
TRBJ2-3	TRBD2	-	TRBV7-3	CASSWTSGGTDTQYF	TGTGCCAGCAGCTGGACTAGCGGGGGAACAGATACGCAGTATTTT
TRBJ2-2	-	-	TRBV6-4	CASSDSPASVGELFF	TGTGCCAGCAGTGACTCTCCAGCAAGTGTCGGGGAGCTGTTTTTT
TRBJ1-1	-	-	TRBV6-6	CASTLTLGGFAFF	TGTGCCAGCACTCTGACCCTCGGCGGATTCGCTTTCTTT
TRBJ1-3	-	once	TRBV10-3	CAISGGQAETIYF	TGTGCCATCAGTGGAGGTCAGGCCGAAACCATATATTTT
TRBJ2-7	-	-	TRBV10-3	CAIRYHTGSEQYF	TGTGCCATCAGATACCATACAGGGAGCGAGCAGTACTTC
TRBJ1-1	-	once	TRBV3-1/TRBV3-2	CASTPVDMNTEAFF	TGTGCCAGTACCCCCGTGGACATGAACACTGAAGCTTTCTTT
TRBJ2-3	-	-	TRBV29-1	CSVQFQISQLADTQYF	TGCAGCGTCCAGTTCCAAATCTCACAATTAGCAGATACGCAGTATTTT
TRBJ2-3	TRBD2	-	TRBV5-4	CASSPTSGRTDTQYF	TGTGCCAGCAGCCCGACTAGCGGACGCACAGATACGCAGTATTTT
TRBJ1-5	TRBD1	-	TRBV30	CAWSVDRAPNQPQHF	TGTGCCTGGAGTGTAGACAGGGCGCCCAATCAGCCCCAGCATTTT
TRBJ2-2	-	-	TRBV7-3	CASSRSGTMNTGELFF	TGTGCCAGCAGCCGAAGCGGAACCATGAACACCGGGGAGCTGTTTTTT
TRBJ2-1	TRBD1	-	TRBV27	CASSARTGSTYNEQFF	TGTGCCAGCAGTGCCAGGACAGGATCCACCTACAATGAGCAGTTCTTC
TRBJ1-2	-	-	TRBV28	CASSPPDLGYTF	TGTGCCAGCAGTCCTCCTGACTTGGGCTACACCTTC
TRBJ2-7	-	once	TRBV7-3	CASSLGPAVNYEQYF	TGTGCCAGCAGCTTAGGGCCAGCGGTTAACTACGAGCAGTACTTC